Given below is one T cell receptor (beta chain) in context. Germline V gene sequence: CDR1 SGHTA, CDR2 FQGNSA. V lost 7 bases and J 0 bases, leaving 7 bases between the germline ends. This CDR3 is built from 14 residues. Only in-frame clones appear in the TCRdb table, and some are missing; sequencing was by immunoSEQ multiplex PCR. This sample has 70,000 to 80,000 clones, with about 93% found just once. This record comes from a study of PD-1 blockade in classical Hodgkin lymphoma. Every patient relapsed after autologous stem cell transplantation, and brentuximab vedotin exposure varied. Here the sequenced sample was peripheral blood mononuclear cells (PBMCs), taken at baseline. The chain carries TRBV7-2 and TRBJ2-6; D not resolved. This TCR derives from a human donor with classical Hodgkin lymphoma. In DNA, the CDR3 is TGTGCCAGCAACGACCCCTCTGGGGCCAACGTCCTGACTTTC. This codes for CASNDPSGANVLTF.